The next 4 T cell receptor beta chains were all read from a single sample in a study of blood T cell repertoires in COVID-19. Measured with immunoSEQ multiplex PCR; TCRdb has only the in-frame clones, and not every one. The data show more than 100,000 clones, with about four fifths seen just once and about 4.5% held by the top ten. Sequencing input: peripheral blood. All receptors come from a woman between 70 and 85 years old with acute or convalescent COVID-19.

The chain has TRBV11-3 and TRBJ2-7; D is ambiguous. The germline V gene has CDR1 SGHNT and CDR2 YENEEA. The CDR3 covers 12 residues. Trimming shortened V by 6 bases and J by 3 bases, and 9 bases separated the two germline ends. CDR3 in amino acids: CASRQSDYEQYF. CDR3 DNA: TGTGCCAGCAGGCAGTCCGACTACGAGCAGTACTTC.

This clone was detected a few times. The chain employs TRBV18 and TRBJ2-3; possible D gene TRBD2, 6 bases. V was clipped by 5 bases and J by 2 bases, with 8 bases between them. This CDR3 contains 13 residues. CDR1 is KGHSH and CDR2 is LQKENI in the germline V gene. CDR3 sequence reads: CASSVRDTDTQYF. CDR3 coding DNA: TGTGCCAGCTCAGTGCGGGACACAGATACGCAGTATTTT.

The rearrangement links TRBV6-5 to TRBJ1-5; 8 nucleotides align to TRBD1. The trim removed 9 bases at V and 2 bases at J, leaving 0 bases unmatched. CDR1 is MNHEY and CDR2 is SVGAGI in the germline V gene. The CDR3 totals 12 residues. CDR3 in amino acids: CARGQGNQPQHF. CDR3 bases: TGTGCCAGGGGACAGGGCAATCAGCCCCAGCATTTT.

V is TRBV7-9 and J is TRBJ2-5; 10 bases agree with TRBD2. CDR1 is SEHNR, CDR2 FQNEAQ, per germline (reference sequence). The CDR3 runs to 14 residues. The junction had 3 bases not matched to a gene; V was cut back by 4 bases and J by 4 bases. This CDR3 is CASSSRLAGETQYF. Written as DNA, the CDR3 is TGTGCCAGCAGCTCCAGACTAGCGGGAGAGACCCAGTACTTC.